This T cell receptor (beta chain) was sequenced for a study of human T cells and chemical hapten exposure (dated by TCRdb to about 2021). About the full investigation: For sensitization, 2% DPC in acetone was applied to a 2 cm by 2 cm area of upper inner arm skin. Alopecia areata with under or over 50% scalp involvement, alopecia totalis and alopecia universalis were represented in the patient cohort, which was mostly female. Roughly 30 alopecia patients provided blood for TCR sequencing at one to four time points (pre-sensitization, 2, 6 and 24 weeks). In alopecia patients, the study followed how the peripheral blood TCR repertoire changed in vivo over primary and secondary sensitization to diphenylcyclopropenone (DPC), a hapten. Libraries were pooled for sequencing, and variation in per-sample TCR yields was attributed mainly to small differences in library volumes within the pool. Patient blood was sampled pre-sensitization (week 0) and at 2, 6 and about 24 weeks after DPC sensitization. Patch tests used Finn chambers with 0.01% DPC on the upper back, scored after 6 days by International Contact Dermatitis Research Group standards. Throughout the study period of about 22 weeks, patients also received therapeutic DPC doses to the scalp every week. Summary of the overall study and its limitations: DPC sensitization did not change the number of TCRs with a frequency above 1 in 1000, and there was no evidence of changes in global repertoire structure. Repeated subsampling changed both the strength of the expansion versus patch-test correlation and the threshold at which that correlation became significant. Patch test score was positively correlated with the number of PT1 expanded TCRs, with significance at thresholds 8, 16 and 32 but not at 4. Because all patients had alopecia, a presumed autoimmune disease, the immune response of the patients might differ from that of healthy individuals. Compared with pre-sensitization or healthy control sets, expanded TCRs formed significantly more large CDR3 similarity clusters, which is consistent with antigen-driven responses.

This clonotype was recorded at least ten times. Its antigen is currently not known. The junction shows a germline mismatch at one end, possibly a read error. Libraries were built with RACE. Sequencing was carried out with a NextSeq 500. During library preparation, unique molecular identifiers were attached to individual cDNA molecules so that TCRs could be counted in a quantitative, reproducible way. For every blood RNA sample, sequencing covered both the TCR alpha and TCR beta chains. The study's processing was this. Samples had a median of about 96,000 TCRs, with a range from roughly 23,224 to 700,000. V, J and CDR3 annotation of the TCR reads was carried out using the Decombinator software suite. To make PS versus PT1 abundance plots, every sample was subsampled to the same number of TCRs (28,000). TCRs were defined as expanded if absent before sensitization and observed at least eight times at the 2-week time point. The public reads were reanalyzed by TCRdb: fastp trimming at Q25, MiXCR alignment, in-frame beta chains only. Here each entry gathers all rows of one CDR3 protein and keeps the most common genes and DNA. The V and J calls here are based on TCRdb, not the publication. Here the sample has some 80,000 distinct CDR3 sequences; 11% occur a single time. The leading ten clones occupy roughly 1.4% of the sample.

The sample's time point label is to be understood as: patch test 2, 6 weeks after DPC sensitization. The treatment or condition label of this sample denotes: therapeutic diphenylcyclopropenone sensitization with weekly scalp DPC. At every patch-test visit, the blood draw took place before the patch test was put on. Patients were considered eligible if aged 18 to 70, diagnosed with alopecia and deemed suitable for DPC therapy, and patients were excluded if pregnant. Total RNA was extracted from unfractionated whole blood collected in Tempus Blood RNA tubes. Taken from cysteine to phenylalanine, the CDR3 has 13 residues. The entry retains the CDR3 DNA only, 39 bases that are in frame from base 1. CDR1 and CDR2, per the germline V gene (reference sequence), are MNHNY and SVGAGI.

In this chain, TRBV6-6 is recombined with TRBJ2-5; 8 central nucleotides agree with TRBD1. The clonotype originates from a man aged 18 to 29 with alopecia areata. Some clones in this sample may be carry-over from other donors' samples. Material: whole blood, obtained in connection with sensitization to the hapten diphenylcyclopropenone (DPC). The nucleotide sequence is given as TGTGCCAGCAGTTACTCGGTCTACGGACAGGGTAACTTC. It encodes CASSYSVYGQGNF.